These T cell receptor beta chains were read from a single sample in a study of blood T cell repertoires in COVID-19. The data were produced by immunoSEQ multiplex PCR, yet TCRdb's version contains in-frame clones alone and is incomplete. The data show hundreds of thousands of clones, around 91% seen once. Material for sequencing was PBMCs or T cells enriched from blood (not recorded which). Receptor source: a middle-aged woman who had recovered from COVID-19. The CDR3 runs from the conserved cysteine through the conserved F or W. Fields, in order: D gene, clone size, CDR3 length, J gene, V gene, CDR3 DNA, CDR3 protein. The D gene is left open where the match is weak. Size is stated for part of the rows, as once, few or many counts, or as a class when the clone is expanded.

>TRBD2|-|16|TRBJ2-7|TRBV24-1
TGTGCCACCAGTCCCGGGACTAGCGGGAACTCCTACGAGCAGTACTTC
CATSPGTSGNSYEQYF
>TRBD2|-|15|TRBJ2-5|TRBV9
TGTGCCAGCAGCGTTTCAGCGGGAGGGGGAGAGACCCAGTACTTC
CASSVSAGGGETQYF
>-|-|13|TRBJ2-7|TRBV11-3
TGTGCCAGCAGCTTGGATCCCGCGAGGGAGCAGTACTTC
CASSLDPAREQYF
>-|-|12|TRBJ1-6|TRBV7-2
TGTGCCAGCAGCTCAGGCCGTTCACCCCTCCACTTT
CASSSGRSPLHF
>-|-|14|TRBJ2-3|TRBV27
TGTGCCAGCAGTTTCACAGGTCTAACAGATACGCAGTATTTT
CASSFTGLTDTQYF
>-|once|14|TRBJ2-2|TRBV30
TGTGCCTGCCAAAACGCGGGGTCCACCGGGGAGCTGTTTTTT
CACQNAGSTGELFF
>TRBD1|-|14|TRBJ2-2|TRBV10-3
TGTGCCATCAGTGAGAACAGGGGCCCCGGGGAGCTGTTTTTT
CAISENRGPGELFF
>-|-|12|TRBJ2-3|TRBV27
TGTGCCAGCAGTCTCATTACGGGTACGCAGTATTTT
CASSLITGTQYF
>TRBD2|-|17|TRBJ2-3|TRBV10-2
TGCGCCAGCAGTCAACTCGGGGTAGCGGGGGACTGGGATACGCAGTATTTT
CASSQLGVAGDWDTQYF
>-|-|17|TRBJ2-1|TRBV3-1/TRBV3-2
TGTGCCAGCAGCCATCTAGGGGGGGGGACGACCTACAATGAGCAGTTCTTC
CASSHLGGGTTYNEQFF
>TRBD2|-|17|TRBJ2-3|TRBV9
TGTGCCAGCAGCGTAGTCCCTAGCGGGAGGATGACAGATACGCAGTATTTT
CASSVVPSGRMTDTQYF
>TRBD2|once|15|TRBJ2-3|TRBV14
TGTGCCAGCAGCCAATTGCGGGGGGGCACAGATACGCAGTATTTT
CASSQLRGGTDTQYF
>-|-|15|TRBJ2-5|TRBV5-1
TGCGCCAGCAGCTTATGGCAGGGGAAGGAGGAGACCCAGTACTTC
CASSLWQGKEETQYF
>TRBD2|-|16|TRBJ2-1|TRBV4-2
TGTGCCAGCAGCCAAGGGCCAGCGGGAGCCTACAATGAGCAGTTCTTC
CASSQGPAGAYNEQFF
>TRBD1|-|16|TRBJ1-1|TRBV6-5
TGTGCCAGCAGTTACCTAACCTCACAGGGGGGCACTGAAGCTTTCTTT
CASSYLTSQGGTEAFF
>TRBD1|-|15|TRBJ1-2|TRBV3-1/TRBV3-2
TGTGCCAGCAGCCAACTCGGACAGGAGAACTATGGCTACACCTTC
CASSQLGQENYGYTF
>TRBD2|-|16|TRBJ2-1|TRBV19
TGTGCCAGTAGGCGACTAGCGGGAGGCTCCTACAATGAGCAGTTCTTC
CASRRLAGGSYNEQFF
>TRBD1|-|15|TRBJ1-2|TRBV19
TGTGCCAGTAGTCGCCGGACAGGGGGGGTCTATGGCTACACCTTC
CASSRRTGGVYGYTF
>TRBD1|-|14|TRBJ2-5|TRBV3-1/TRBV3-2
TGTGCCAGCAGCGGCGGGACAGGGGAAGAGACCCAGTACTTC
CASSGGTGEETQYF
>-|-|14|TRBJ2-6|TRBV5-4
TGTGCCAGCAGCTCCGAGGCTGGGGCCAACGTCCTGACTTTC
CASSSEAGANVLTF
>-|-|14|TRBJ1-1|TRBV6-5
TGTGCCAGCAGAGCTGACACAAAGAACACTGAAGCTTTCTTT
CASRADTKNTEAFF
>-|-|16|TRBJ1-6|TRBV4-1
TGCGCCAGCAGCCAAGATACCACAGGGCGCAATTCACCCCTCCACTTT
CASSQDTTGRNSPLHF
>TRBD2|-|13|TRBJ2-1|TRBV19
TGTGCAGCTAGCGGGGGGGCCGGGAATGAGCAGTTCTTC
CAASGGAGNEQFF
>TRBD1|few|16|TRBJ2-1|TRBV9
TGTGCCAGCAGCGTTCGGACAGGGCCCTATTACAATGAGCAGTTCTTC
CASSVRTGPYYNEQFF
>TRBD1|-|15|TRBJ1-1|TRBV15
TGTGCCACCAGCAGAGACGGACAGGGGAACACTGAAGCTTTCTTT
CATSRDGQGNTEAFF
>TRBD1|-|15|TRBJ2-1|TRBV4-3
TGCGCCAGCAGCCAAGAATCTTTTTGGGACAGGGAGTTCCTCTTC
CASSQESFWDREFLF
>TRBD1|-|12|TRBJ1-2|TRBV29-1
TGCAGCGCCGGGGACAGTTACTATGGCTACACCTTC
CSAGDSYYGYTF
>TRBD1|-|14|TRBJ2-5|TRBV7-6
TGTGCCAGCAGCCCGGGGACAGGGTCAGGGACCCAGTACTTC
CASSPGTGSGTQYF
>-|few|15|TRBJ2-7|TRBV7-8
TGTGCCAGCAGCTTAGCCCCACAGGGGAGGTACGAGCAGTACTTC
CASSLAPQGRYEQYF
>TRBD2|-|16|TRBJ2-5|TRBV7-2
TGTGCCAGCAGCCCGACCGCCGGGACTAGCATAGAGACCCAGTACTTC
CASSPTAGTSIETQYF
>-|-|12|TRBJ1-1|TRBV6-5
TGTGCCACTGAGCCCTCTCTCACTGAAGCTTTCTTT
CATEPSLTEAFF
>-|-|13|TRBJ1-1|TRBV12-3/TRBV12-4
TGTGCCACGGGTGGGCAGGGGAACACTGAAGCTTTCTTT
CATGGQGNTEAFF
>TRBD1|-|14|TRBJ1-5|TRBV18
TGTGCCAGCTCACCGACAGGGGGCAATCAGCCCCAGCATTTT
CASSPTGGNQPQHF
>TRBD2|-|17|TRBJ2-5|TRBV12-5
TGTGCTAGTGGTCCAGGGGTAGCGGGAGCCAGCCAAGAGACCCAGTACTTC
CASGPGVAGASQETQYF
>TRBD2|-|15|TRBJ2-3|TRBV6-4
TGTGCCAGCAGTGGGACTAGCGGGGGCACAGATACGCAGTATTTT
CASSGTSGGTDTQYF
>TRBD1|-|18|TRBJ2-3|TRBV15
TGTGCCACCAGCACCCCCCCGGTGGACAGGGAGGAAACAGATACGCAGTATTTT
CATSTPPVDREETDTQYF
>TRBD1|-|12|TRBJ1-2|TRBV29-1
TGCAGCGCCGGACAGGGGCCCTATGGCTACACCTTC
CSAGQGPYGYTF
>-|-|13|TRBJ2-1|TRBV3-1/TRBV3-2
TGTGCCAGCAGCCAAGGGCGGTACAATGAGCAGTTCTTC
CASSQGRYNEQFF
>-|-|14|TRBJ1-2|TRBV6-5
TGTGCCAGCAGTTCACAGGTCGCTGGCTATGGCTACACCTTC
CASSSQVAGYGYTF
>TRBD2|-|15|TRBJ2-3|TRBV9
TGTGCCAGCAGCGTGCTAGCGGGGAGCACAGATACGCAGTATTTT
CASSVLAGSTDTQYF
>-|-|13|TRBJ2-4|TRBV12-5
TGTGCTAGTGGTGCCCCGACAGGAATCATTCAGTACTTC
CASGAPTGIIQYF
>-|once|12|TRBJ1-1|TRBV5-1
TGCGCCAGCAGCCTGGGGTCGTACAAAGCTTTCTTT
CASSLGSYKAFF
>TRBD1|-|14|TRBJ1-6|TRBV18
TGTGCCAGCTCATCACAGGGGGCCGGTTCACCCCTCCACTTT
CASSSQGAGSPLHF
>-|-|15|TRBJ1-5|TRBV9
TGTGCCAGCAGCGTAGGAGCCGCTAGCAATCAGCCCCAGCATTTT
CASSVGAASNQPQHF
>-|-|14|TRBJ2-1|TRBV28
TGTGCCAGCAGACAGGGACCCTCCTACAATGAGCAGTTCTTC
CASRQGPSYNEQFF
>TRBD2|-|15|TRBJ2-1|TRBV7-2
TGTGCCAGCTCCCCTAGCGGGGGGGCCTGGGATGAGCAGTTCTTC
CASSPSGGAWDEQFF
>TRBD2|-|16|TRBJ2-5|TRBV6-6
TGTGCCAGCAGACCGGTAGGACTAGCGGGAGTGGAGACCCAGTACTTC
CASRPVGLAGVETQYF
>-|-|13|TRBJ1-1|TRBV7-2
TGTGCCAGCAGCCTCAGGGCGAGGACTGAAGCTTTCTTT
CASSLRARTEAFF
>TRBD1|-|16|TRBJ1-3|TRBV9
TGTGCCAGCAGCGCCACGACAGGGGGTAAGGGAAACACCATATATTTT
CASSATTGGKGNTIYF
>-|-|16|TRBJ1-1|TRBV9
TGTGCCAGCAGCGTCTCACCGGCAGGGATAAACACTGAAGCTTTCTTT
CASSVSPAGINTEAFF